Shown below are 5 T cell receptor beta chains from a single sample sequenced in a study of neoadjuvant anti-PD-1 for oral cavity cancer. Assay: immunoSEQ multiplex PCR; the TCRdb copy retains only in-frame clones and omits some. The sample has 15,000 to 20,000 clones, approximately 70% seen once. Sample: PBMCs, taken before nivolumab (anti-PD-1) treatment. These receptors were collected from a person aged 35-79 years with oral cavity squamous cell carcinoma.

V usage is TRBV19 and J usage is TRBJ1-2; TRBD1 matches at 10 bases. With V trimmed by 4 bases and J by 4 bases, 0 bases remained unmatched. Germline-derived CDR1 and CDR2 are LNHDA and SQIVND (reference sequence). This CDR3 spans 13 amino acids. The CDR3 loop reads CASSRQGAYGYTF. The CDR3 region has the DNA TGTGCCAGTAGTAGACAGGGGGCCTATGGCTACACCTTC.

This sequence joins TRBV20-1 and TRBJ1-2; D ambiguous. In germline, CDR1 is DFQATT, CDR2 SNEGSKA (reference sequence). This CDR3 comprises 10 residues. Trimming took 3 bases from V and 5 from J, leaving 4 bases between them. The CDR3 DNA reads as TGCAGTGCTAGTGGTTATGGCTACACCTTC. Its protein product is CSASGYGYTF.

The rearrangement links TRBV7-6 to TRBJ2-2; D ambiguous. Germline CDR1 is SGHVS and CDR2 is FNYEAQ. This CDR3 is 15 amino acids long. V lost 6 bases, J lost 0 bases, and 11 bases lay in between. In nucleotides, the CDR3 is TGTGCCAGCAGGGTTGGCGGAGCGAACACCGGGGAGCTGTTTTTT. Encoded protein: CASRVGGANTGELFF.

The chain combines TRBV29-1 with TRBJ2-2, with D possibly TRBD1 on 5 matching bases. Germline V gene data show CDR1 as SQVTM and CDR2 as ANQGSEA. The germline V and J ends were trimmed by 0 bases and 4 bases, with 15 bases remaining between them. The CDR3 loop spans 16 amino acids. CDR3 in amino acids: CSVEDRKGDITGELFF. DNA of the CDR3: TGCAGCGTTGAAGATCGAAAAGGGGATATCACCGGGGAGCTGTTTTTT.

The rearrangement joins TRBV30 to TRBJ2-1; 8 nucleotides line up with TRBD2. After removal of 5 bases from V and 6 bases from J, the junction contained 9 bases not matched to a gene. Looked up from germline, CDR1 is GTSNPN and CDR2 is SVGIG (reference sequence). CDR3 length equals 14 residues. The CDR3 reads CAWEGGRPFNEQFF. The CDR3 DNA follows: TGTGCCTGGGAAGGCGGGAGGCCTTTCAATGAGCAGTTCTTC.